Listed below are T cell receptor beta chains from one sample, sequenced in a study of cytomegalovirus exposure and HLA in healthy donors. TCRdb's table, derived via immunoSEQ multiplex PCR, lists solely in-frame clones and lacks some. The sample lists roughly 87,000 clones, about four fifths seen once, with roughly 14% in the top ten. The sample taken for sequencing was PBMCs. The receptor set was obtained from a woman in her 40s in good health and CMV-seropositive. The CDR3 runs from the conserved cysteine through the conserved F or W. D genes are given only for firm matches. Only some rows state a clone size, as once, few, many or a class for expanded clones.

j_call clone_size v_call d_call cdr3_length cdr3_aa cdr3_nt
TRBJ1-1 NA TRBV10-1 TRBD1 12 CASSGTGGEAFF TGCGCCAGCAGTGGGACAGGGGGCGAAGCTTTCTTT
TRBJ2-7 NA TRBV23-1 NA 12 CASSCDSYEQYF TGCGCCAGCAGCTGTGACAGCTACGAGCAGTACTTC
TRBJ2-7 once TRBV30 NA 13 CAWWPRGGYEQYF TGTGCCTGGTGGCCCAGAGGGGGTTACGAGCAGTACTTC
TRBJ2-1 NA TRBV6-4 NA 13 CASSRDTQGGQFF TGTGCCAGCAGCCGGGACACCCAAGGAGGGCAGTTCTTC
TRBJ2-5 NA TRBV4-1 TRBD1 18 CASSQAGTGDPVQETQYF TGCGCCAGCAGCCAAGCTGGGACAGGAGATCCAGTACAAGAGACCCAGTACTTC
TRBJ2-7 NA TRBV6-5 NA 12 CASSYSGLEQYF TGTGCCAGCAGTTATTCGGGTCTCGAGCAGTACTTC
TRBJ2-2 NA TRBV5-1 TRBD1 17 CASSASPPGQGTGELFF TGCGCCAGCAGCGCATCCCCCCCGGGACAGGGCACCGGGGAGCTGTTTTTT
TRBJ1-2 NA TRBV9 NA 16 CASSSQTQGIHYGYTF TGTGCCAGCAGCTCCCAGACTCAGGGAATCCACTATGGCTACACCTTC
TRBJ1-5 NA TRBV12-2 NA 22 CASRFGVYRLGQVSYSNQPQHF TGTGCAAGTCGCTTCGGAGTGTATAGGTTGGGACAGGTGAGTTATAGCAATCAGCCCCAGCATTTT
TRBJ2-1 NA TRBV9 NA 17 CASSVSPGEGPYNEQFF TGTGCCAGCAGCGTCTCTCCGGGGGAAGGCCCCTACAATGAGCAGTTCTTC
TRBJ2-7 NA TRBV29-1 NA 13 CSAGSLGSYEQYF TGCAGCGCGGGGTCGTTGGGGTCCTACGAGCAGTACTTC
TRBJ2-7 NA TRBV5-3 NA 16 CARSLGLGGPTYEQYF TGTGCCAGAAGCTTGGGGTTGGGGGGACCTACCTACGAGCAGTACTTC
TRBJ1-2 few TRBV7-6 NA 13 CASSSRSGYGYTF TGTGCCAGCAGCTCCCGAAGCGGCTATGGCTACACCTTC
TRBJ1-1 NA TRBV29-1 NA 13 CSVARQVGGEAFF TGCAGCGTTGCCCGACAGGTTGGGGGTGAAGCTTTCTTT
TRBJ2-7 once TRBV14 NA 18 CASSQEWGRGEETYEQYF TGTGCCAGCAGCCAAGAATGGGGCAGGGGCGAAGAAACCTACGAGCAGTACTTC
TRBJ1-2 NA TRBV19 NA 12 CASWTEHYGYTF TGTGCCAGTTGGACAGAGCACTATGGCTACACCTTC
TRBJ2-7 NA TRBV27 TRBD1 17 CASATISGTGSLYEQYF TGTGCCAGCGCTACTATTAGTGGGACAGGGAGTTTATACGAGCAGTACTTC
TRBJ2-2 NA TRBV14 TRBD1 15 CASSRRQGGYRELFF TGTGCCAGCAGCCGGAGACAGGGGGGTTACCGGGAGCTGTTTTTT
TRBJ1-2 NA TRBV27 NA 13 CASSSTTSYDYTF TGTGCCAGCAGTTCCACCACTAGCTATGACTACACCTTC
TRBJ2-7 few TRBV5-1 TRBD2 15 CASSSTGTSAYEQYF TGCGCCAGCAGCTCTACCGGGACTAGCGCCTACGAGCAGTACTTC
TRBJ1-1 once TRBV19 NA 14 CASSLPDITAEAFF TGTGCCAGTAGTTTACCGGACATCACGGCTGAAGCTTTCTTT
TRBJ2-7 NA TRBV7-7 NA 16 CASSFGLRTGSAEQYF TGTGCTAGCAGCTTTGGTCTCCGAACAGGGTCTGCCGAGCAGTACTTC
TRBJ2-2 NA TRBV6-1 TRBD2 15 CASIRLAGVTGELFF TGTGCCAGCATTAGACTGGCGGGGGTTACCGGGGAGCTGTTTTTT
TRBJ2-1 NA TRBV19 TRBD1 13 CASMDRGKNEQFF TGTGCCAGTATGGACAGGGGTAAGAATGAGCAGTTCTTC
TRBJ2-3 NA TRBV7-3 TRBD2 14 CASSLAGGVDTQYF TGTGCCAGCAGCTTAGCGGGAGGGGTAGATACGCAGTATTTT
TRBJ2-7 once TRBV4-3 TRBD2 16 CASSPGLAGGSYEQYF TGCGCCAGCAGCCCCGGACTAGCGGGTGGCTCCTACGAGCAGTACTTC
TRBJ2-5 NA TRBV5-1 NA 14 CASSQNSEVETQYF TGCGCCAGCAGCCAAAACTCTGAAGTAGAGACCCAGTACTTC
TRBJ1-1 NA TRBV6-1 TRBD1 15 CASSRQGEGYTEAFF TGTGCCAGCAGTAGACAGGGAGAGGGCTACACTGAAGCTTTCTTT
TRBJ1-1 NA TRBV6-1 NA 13 CATQVTAGSEAFF TGTGCCACCCAAGTGACCGCGGGATCTGAAGCTTTCTTT
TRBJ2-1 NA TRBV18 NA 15 CASSPLGSSYNEQFF TGTGCCAGCTCACCATTAGGGAGCTCCTACAATGAGCAGTTCTTC
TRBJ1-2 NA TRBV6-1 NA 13 CASSEGPIGGYTF TGTGCCAGCAGTGAGGGGCCAATTGGGGGCTACACCTTC
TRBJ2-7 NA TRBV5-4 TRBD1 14 CASSSEGQGPEQYF TGTGCCAGCAGCTCGGAGGGACAGGGGCCCGAGCAGTACTTC
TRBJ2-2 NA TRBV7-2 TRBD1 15 CASSLAQGSTGELFF TGTGCCAGCAGCTTAGCACAGGGGTCTACCGGGGAGCTGTTTTTT
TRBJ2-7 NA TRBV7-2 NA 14 CASSLAEGHGEQYF TGTGCCAGCAGCTTAGCGGAGGGGCACGGCGAGCAGTACTTC
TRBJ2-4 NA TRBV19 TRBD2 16 CASRSGGEGAKNIQYF TGTGCCAGTAGGAGCGGTGGGGAGGGGGCCAAAAACATTCAGTACTTC
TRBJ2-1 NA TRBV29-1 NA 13 CSVEASGLWEQFF TGCAGCGTTGAAGCATCAGGGTTGTGGGAGCAGTTCTTC
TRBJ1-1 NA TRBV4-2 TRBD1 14 CASSQDEDRGHAFF TGTGCCAGCAGCCAAGACGAGGACAGGGGGCATGCTTTCTTT
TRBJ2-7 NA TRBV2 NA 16 CATRKQGATSTYEQYF TGTGCCACTAGGAAACAGGGAGCAACCTCCACCTACGAGCAGTACTTC